This TCR beta chain was retrieved from a study of T cell responses to AZD1222 COVID-19 vaccine. About the research overall: Second-dose timings of about 4 or about 12 weeks were pooled.

Germline V gene data show CDR1 as LNHDA and CDR2 as SQIVND (reference sequence). This CDR3 has 15 amino acids. After removal of 4 bases from V and 0 bases from J, the junction contained 3 bases not matched to a gene. TCRdb keeps only in-frame clones here, not all; method: immunoSEQ multiplex PCR. The data show roughly 100,000 clones, with 92% seen just once and roughly 1.3% held by the top ten. Study findings and constraints: Once two AZD1222 doses were given, Spike-specific TCR breadth and depth went up. Spike was spanned by vaccine-associated CD4 TCRs, which were dominant at 160-218 and 743-854. It was only after the peak T cell response that any repertoires were sampled.

Concerning this clone: What it binds is unknown.

The clonotype originates from an adult in good health. Sequences were derived from peripheral blood, sampled on day 0 of AZD1222 vaccination. The chain links TRBV19 to TRBJ1-5; 7 positions agree with TRBD1. The CDR3 sequence: CASSTGTVSNQPQHF. CDR3 in DNA: TGTGCCAGTAGTACGGGGACAGTTAGCAATCAGCCCCAGCATTTT.